Listed below are T cell receptor beta chains from one sample, sequenced in a study of CD8+ T cells in alopecia areata. Clones were read by immunoSEQ multiplex PCR, and TCRdb kept only the in-frame ones, dropping some. Among about 200,000 clones listed, approximately 61% were seen once. This sample comprised CD4+ T cells sorted from blood, obtained at week 24, from a patient treated with tofacitinib. Receptors originate from a human donor with alopecia areata. CDR3s include the opening cysteine and the closing phenylalanine or tryptophan. The order of the fields is clone size, V gene, D gene, J gene, CDR3 protein, CDR3 DNA. A D gene is named only where the DNA matches it firmly. Only part of the rows carry a size: once, few, many, or a class if the clone is expanded.

abundance: NA
v_gene: TRBV15
d_gene: NA
j_gene: TRBJ1-5
CDR3aa: CATNGRGGGGQPQHF
CDR3nt: TGTGCCACCAACGGGCGAGGAGGGGGTGGTCAGCCCCAGCATTTT

abundance: NA
v_gene: TRBV27
d_gene: NA
j_gene: TRBJ2-7
CDR3aa: CASSLSSVGISYEQYF
CDR3nt: TGTGCCAGCAGTTTAAGTAGTGTGGGTATCTCCTACGAGCAGTACTTC

abundance: NA
v_gene: TRBV5-1
d_gene: NA
j_gene: TRBJ2-5
CDR3aa: CASSLTGLRETQYF
CDR3nt: TGCGCCAGCAGCTTGACGGGATTGAGGGAGACCCAGTACTTC

abundance: NA
v_gene: TRBV18
d_gene: TRBD1
j_gene: TRBJ2-5
CDR3aa: CASSPVLISDRDRETQYF
CDR3nt: TGTGCCAGCTCACCAGTACTAATTTCGGACAGGGATAGGGAGACCCAGTACTTC

abundance: few
v_gene: TRBV18
d_gene: NA
j_gene: TRBJ1-1
CDR3aa: CASSQQGNPEAFF
CDR3nt: TGTGCCAGCTCACAACAGGGTAACCCTGAAGCTTTCTTT

abundance: NA
v_gene: TRBV30
d_gene: TRBD1
j_gene: TRBJ2-7
CDR3aa: CAWSATGKDEQYF
CDR3nt: TGTGCCTGGAGCGCGACAGGGAAGGACGAGCAGTACTTC

abundance: few
v_gene: TRBV11-2
d_gene: TRBD2
j_gene: TRBJ2-7
CDR3aa: CASSLVAGAYEQYF
CDR3nt: TGTGCCAGCAGCTTAGTAGCGGGGGCCTACGAGCAGTACTTC

abundance: few
v_gene: TRBV9
d_gene: TRBD2
j_gene: TRBJ2-2
CDR3aa: CASSVGLAGAITGELFF
CDR3nt: TGTGCCAGCAGCGTAGGGCTAGCGGGGGCGATCACCGGGGAGCTGTTTTTT

abundance: few
v_gene: TRBV5-1
d_gene: NA
j_gene: TRBJ1-4
CDR3aa: CASSMSRGATNEKLFF
CDR3nt: TGCGCCAGCAGCATGTCCAGGGGTGCCACTAATGAAAAACTGTTTTTT

abundance: NA
v_gene: TRBV29-1
d_gene: NA
j_gene: TRBJ1-2
CDR3aa: CSVLETETYGYTF
CDR3nt: TGCAGCGTTTTAGAGACAGAGACGTATGGCTACACCTTC

abundance: once
v_gene: TRBV30
d_gene: TRBD1
j_gene: TRBJ1-1
CDR3aa: CAWRAQGATEAFF
CDR3nt: TGTGCCTGGAGGGCCCAGGGGGCCACTGAAGCTTTCTTT

abundance: NA
v_gene: TRBV23-1
d_gene: TRBD1
j_gene: TRBJ1-6
CDR3aa: CASSQRQGEEDSPLHF
CDR3nt: TGCGCCAGCAGTCAACGACAGGGGGAGGAGGATTCACCCCTCCACTTT

abundance: NA
v_gene: TRBV4-3
d_gene: NA
j_gene: TRBJ1-2
CDR3aa: CASSPSEGGAYGYTF
CDR3nt: TGCGCCAGCAGCCCTTCCGAAGGAGGGGCCTATGGCTACACCTTC

abundance: few
v_gene: TRBV7-9
d_gene: TRBD1
j_gene: TRBJ2-7
CDR3aa: CASSSSPGQGVDEQYF
CDR3nt: TGTGCCAGCAGCTCCAGCCCGGGACAGGGGGTCGACGAGCAGTACTTC

abundance: NA
v_gene: TRBV5-1
d_gene: TRBD1
j_gene: TRBJ2-7
CDR3aa: CASSSRDSFVHEQYF
CDR3nt: TGCGCCAGCAGCTCCCGGGACAGTTTTGTTCACGAGCAGTACTTC